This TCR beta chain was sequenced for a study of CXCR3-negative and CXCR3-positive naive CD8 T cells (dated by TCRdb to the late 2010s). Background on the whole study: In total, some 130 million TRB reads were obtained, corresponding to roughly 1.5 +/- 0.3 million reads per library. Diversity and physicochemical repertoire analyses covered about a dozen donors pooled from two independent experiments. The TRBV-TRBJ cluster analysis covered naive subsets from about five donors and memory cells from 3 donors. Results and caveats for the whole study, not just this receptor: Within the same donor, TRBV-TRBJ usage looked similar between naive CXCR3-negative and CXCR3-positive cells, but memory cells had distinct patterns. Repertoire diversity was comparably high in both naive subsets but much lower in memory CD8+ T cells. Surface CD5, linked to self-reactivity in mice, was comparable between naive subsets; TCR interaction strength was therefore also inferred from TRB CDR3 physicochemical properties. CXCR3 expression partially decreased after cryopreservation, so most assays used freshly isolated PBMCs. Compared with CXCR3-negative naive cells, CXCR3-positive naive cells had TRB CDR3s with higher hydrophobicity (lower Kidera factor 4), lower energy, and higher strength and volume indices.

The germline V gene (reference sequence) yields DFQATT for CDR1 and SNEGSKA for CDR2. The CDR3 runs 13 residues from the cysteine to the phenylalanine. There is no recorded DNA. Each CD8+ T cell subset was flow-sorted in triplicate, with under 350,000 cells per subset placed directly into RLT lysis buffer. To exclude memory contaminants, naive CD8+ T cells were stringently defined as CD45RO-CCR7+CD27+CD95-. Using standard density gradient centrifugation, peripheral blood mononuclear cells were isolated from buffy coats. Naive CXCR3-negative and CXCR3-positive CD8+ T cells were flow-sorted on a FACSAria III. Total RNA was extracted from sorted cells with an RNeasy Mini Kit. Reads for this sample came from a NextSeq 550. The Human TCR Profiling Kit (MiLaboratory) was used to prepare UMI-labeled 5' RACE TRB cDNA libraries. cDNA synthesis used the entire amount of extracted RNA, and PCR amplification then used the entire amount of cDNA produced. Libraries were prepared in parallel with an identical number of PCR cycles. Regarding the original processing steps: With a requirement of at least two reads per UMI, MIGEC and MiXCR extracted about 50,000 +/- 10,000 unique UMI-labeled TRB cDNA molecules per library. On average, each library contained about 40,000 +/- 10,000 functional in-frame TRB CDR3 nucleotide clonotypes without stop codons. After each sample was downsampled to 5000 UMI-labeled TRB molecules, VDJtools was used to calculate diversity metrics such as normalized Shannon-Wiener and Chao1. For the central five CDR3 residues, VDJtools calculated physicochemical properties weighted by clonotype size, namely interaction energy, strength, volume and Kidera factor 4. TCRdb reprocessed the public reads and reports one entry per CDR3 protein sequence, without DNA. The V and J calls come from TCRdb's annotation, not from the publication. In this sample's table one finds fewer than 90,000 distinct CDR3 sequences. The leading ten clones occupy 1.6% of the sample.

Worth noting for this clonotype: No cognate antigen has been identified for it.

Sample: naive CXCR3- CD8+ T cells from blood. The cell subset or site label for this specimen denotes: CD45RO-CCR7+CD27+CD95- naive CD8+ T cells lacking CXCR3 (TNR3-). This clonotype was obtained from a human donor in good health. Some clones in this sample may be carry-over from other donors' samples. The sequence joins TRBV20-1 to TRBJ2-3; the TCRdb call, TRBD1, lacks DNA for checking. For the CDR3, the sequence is CSARQGSTDTQYF.